This T cell receptor beta chain came from a study of T cells in Graves' hyperthyroidism and ophthalmopathy. Germline assignment: CDR1 SEHNR and CDR2 FQNEAQ (reference sequence). V was cut by 5 bases and J by 5 bases, with 15 bases left in between. The CDR3 has 14 amino acids. This clonotype was found many times. The investigators amplified TCR beta CDR3 regions from RNA transcripts. The primer set for the first-round RT-PCR of the TCR CDR3 was HTBI. TCRdb independently ran MiXCR on the multiplex PCR reads; one entry per CDR3 protein. The sample includes around 350,000 distinct CDR3 sequences, approximately 13% of them seen just once.

V and J are TRBV7-9 and TRBJ1-1; TRBD1 might be the D (5 bases). The TCR sequence derives from a young woman with Graves' hyperthyroidism. Material for sequencing was blood. CDR3 nucleotides: TGTGCCAGCAGCCACACCCCGACAGCTACTGAAGCTTTCTTT. Translation: CASSHTPTATEAFF.